These 30 T cell receptor beta chains were sequenced from one sample in a study of T cells after somatic rescue of genetic block. Generated by immunoSEQ multiplex PCR, the TCRdb table keeps only in-frame clones and is missing some. Seen here are approximately 70,000 clones, more than 75% observed once, and the top ten hold around 2.8%. Sequencing was carried out using peripheral blood mononuclear cells (PBMCs). Receptors were obtained from a man in his thirties or forties.

The chain has TRBV19 and TRBJ2-1, with 9 bases fitting TRBD1. This CDR3 region has 15 residues. J lost 6 bases, V lost 3 bases, and 6 bases had no gene match. The germline CDR1 and CDR2 sequences are LNHDA and SQIVND (reference sequence). CDR3 region: CASSMGDRVTNEQFF. For the CDR3, the DNA is TGTGCCAGTAGTATGGGGGACAGGGTAACCAATGAGCAGTTCTTC.

This chain joins TRBV19 and TRBJ2-1; no firm D call. The CDR3 length is 12 residues. The V gene's germline CDR1 is LNHDA and CDR2 SQIVND (reference sequence). The V gene lost 6 bases and the J gene lost 3 bases, with 6 bases spanning the gap. The CDR3 bases are TGTGCCAGTAGGAACCGCTACAATGAGCAGTTCTTC. This encodes CASRNRYNEQFF.

This chain connects TRBV9 to TRBJ1-4, with D uncertain. Trimming removed 0 bases at V and 6 bases at J, with 12 bases between. The CDR3 is 15 amino acids. Germline V lookup: CDR1 SGDLS, CDR2 YYNGEE. This CDR3 is CASSVGDTDYEKLFF. DNA for the CDR3: TGTGCCAGCAGCGTAGGTGACACGGACTATGAAAAACTGTTTTTT.

The chain employs TRBV7-2 and TRBJ2-2, with 8 nucleotides matching TRBD1. Germline V gives CDR1 SGHTA, CDR2 FQGNSA. The CDR3 length is 17 residues. V was pared by 5 bases and J by 5 bases, with 13 bases of the junction left unmatched. The CDR3, as DNA: TGTGCCAGCAGCCCGGGTTTACGACAGGGGTTGACCGGGGAGCTGTTTTTT. Protein: CASSPGLRQGLTGELFF.

The genes are TRBV28 and TRBJ2-7; D perhaps matches TRBD1 (5 bases). Per germline, CDR1 MDHEN and CDR2 SYDVKM. V lost 8 bases, J lost 3 bases, and 11 bases lay in between. The CDR3 length is 12 residues. CDR3 DNA: TGTGCCAGCGGGGCGGCCTACTACGAGCAGTACTTC. Its protein product is CASGAAYYEQYF.

The chain recombines TRBV5-1 with TRBJ2-5; D may be TRBD1 or TRBD2 (6 bases each). The CDR3 loop spans 14 amino acids. In germline, CDR1 is SGHRS, CDR2 YFSETQ. Trimming left V 0 bases short and J 7 bases short, with 13 bases between. CDR3 bases: TGCGCCAGCAGCTTGGATGGCGGAGGGGGGACCCAGTACTTC. It codes for CASSLDGGGGTQYF.

V usage is TRBV28 and J usage is TRBJ2-1, with TRBD2 identical over 7 bases. CDR3 size: 15 residues. The V segment lost 8 bases and the J segment 8 bases; nucleotides outside the gene matches: 15. The germline gives CDR1 MDHEN, CDR2 SYDVKM. The CDR3 sequence is CASLGSGGREDEQFF. The DNA for the CDR3 is TGTGCCAGCCTAGGAAGTGGCGGGAGAGAGGATGAGCAGTTCTTC. The complete variable domain, with remaining parts taken from reference TRBV28 and TRBJ2-1, reads DVKVTQSSRYLVKRTGEKVFLECVQDMDHENMFWYRQDPGLGLRLIYFSYDVKMKEKGDIPEGYSVSREKKERFSLILESASTNQTSMYLCASLGSGGREDEQFFGPGTRLTVL.

V gene TRBV6-5 combines with J gene TRBJ1-2; no clear D gene. Germline V gene sequence: CDR1 MNHEY, CDR2 SVGAGI. V was cut by 7 bases and J by 6 bases, with 18 bases left in between. The CDR3 is 14 amino acids. In nucleotides, the CDR3 is TGTGCCAGCACCCCCGGAGGGAGGGTACATGGCTACACCTTC. Protein sequence: CASTPGGRVHGYTF.

This chain joins TRBV6-5 and TRBJ2-7, with 11 bases that match TRBD1. V trimming: 2 bases; J trimming: 7 bases; junction bases outside the gene matches: 4. CDR1 is MNHEY, CDR2 SVGAGI, per germline. The CDR3 spans 14 residues. The CDR3 DNA reads as TGTGCCAGCAGTTACGGGACAGGGGGTAAAGAGCAGTACTTC. Residues: CASSYGTGGKEQYF.

V and J are TRBV28 and TRBJ2-1; 8 nucleotides agree with TRBD2. The V gene end was trimmed by 5 bases and the J gene end by 6 bases; junction bases not matched to a gene: 6. The CDR3 contains 14 residues. The germline V gene encodes CDR1 MDHEN and CDR2 SYDVKM. CDR3 residues: CASSNSGAPNEQFF. The DNA for the CDR3 is TGTGCCAGCAGTAATAGCGGGGCCCCCAATGAGCAGTTCTTC.

The chain employs TRBV5-1 and TRBJ2-1; 9 nucleotides line up with TRBD1. The CDR3 is made up of 16 amino acids. Germline assignment: CDR1 SGHRS and CDR2 YFSETQ. The J segment lost 7 bases and the V segment lost 0 bases, leaving 8 bases of the junction unmatched. The CDR3 region has the DNA TGCGCCAGCAGCTTGGGGACAGGGGAAGAACGGAATGAGCAGTTCTTC. This codes for CASSLGTGEERNEQFF.

The CDR3 coding sequence is TGCGCCAGCAGCTTGTCGGGAGACCAAGAGACCCAGTACTTC. Its protein product is CASSLSGDQETQYF. The V call is TRBV5-1, the J call TRBJ2-5; tentatively, D is TRBD2 (6 bases). The germline gives CDR1 SGHRS, CDR2 YFSETQ. The CDR3 has 14 amino acids. Trimming removed 1 base at V and 0 bases at J, with 7 bases between.

This clone was counted between two and nine times. This chain joins TRBV27 and TRBJ1-5, with D possibly being TRBD1 (6 bases). CDR1 is MNHEY and CDR2 is SMNVEV in the germline V gene (reference sequence). Trimming removed 5 bases at V and 4 bases at J, with 12 bases between. The CDR3 is made up of 14 amino acids. The CDR3 is CASSPGAENQPQHF. The CDR3 coding sequence is TGTGCCAGCAGTCCGGGGGCTGAAAATCAGCCCCAGCATTTT.

This chain joins TRBV4-2 and TRBJ2-5, with 9 bases aligning to TRBD1. From germline, CDR1 is LGHNA and CDR2 YNFKEQ. V lost 4 bases and J lost 5; bases outside the gene matches: 2. CDR3 length: 13 amino acids. The CDR3 DNA reads as TGTGCCAGCAGCCTTGACAGGGGGGAGACCCAGTACTTC. Its translation: CASSLDRGETQYF.

The V gene is TRBV19, the J gene TRBJ1-4; 8 nucleotides align to TRBD1. The CDR3 loop spans 15 amino acids. The germline CDR1 and CDR2 sequences are LNHDA and SQIVND (reference sequence). Trimming cost V 7 bases and J 3 bases; bases outside gene matches: 7. CDR3 sequence (DNA): TGTGCCAGTATTCAAACAGGGGGATCTAATGAAAAACTGTTTTTT. Translation gives CASIQTGGSNEKLFF.

This chain joins TRBV2 and TRBJ1-1, with unresolved D. Trimming took 2 bases from V and 1 from J, leaving 11 bases between them. Germline-derived CDR1 and CDR2 are SNHLY and FYNNEI. CDR3 length: 15 residues. DNA of the CDR3: TGTGCCAGCAGTGAAACTCGACGGGGGAACACTGAAGCTTTCTTT. Its protein is CASSETRRGNTEAFF.

The chain joins TRBV11-2 to TRBJ2-2; 7 bases fit TRBD2. This CDR3 is 15 amino acids long. Trimming at V came to 5 bases and at J to 6 bases, leaving 9 bases not matched to a gene. Looked up from germline, CDR1 is SGHAT and CDR2 is FQNNGV. In DNA, the CDR3 is TGTGCCAGCAGCCGTCTTGGAGCGGGGTCCGGGGAGCTGTTTTTT. Translating it yields CASSRLGAGSGELFF.

The gene calls are TRBV6-6 and TRBJ1-6; D not certain. The CDR3 covers 14 residues. With 5 bases removed from V and 8 bases from J, the gap between germline ends came to 13 bases. The germline V gene has CDR1 MNHNY and CDR2 SVGAGI (reference sequence). CDR3 nucleotide sequence: TGTGCCAGCAGTGACTACGGCGGGGATTCACCCCTCCACTTT. It is translated as CASSDYGGDSPLHF.

This chain uses TRBV6-5 with TRBJ1-2, with a possible D match to TRBD1 (5 bases). Deletions cut 5 bases from V and 4 bases from J, with 8 bases between. The CDR3 consists of 12 residues. CDR1 is MNHEY and CDR2 is SVGAGI in the germline V gene. The CDR3 here is CASSPGPYGYTF. DNA for the CDR3: TGTGCCAGCAGTCCGGGACCCTATGGCTACACCTTC.

The rearrangement joins TRBV5-1 to TRBJ1-4, with TRBD1 matching 7 bases. Unmatched junction bases numbered 7, after V lost 0 bases and J lost 5 bases. The CDR3 runs to 16 residues. Per germline, CDR1 SGHRS and CDR2 YFSETQ. In nucleotides, the CDR3 is TGCGCCAGCAGCTTGGCCCCCGCGGACAGGAATGAAAAACTGTTTTTT. It translates to CASSLAPADRNEKLFF.

The rearrangement links TRBV10-2 to TRBJ1-5; TRBD1 aligns across 7 bases. Looked up from germline, CDR1 is WSHSY and CDR2 is SAAADI. With 0 bases clipped from V and 2 bases from J, the junction kept 4 bases outside the gene matches. The CDR3 runs 16 residues. The CDR3 sequence: CASSESTGQGNQPQHF. The DNA of the CDR3 is TGCGCCAGCAGTGAGTCAACCGGACAGGGCAATCAGCCCCAGCATTTT.

The genes are TRBV14 and TRBJ2-1; 11 bases are a match to TRBD2. The CDR3 sequence is 21 residues long. Trimming removed 1 base from V and 1 base from J; junction bases left unmatched: 15. CDR1 and CDR2 from the germline V gene are SGHDN and FVKESK. Written as DNA, the CDR3 is TGTGCCAGCAGCCAAGTAGGGGGACTAGCGGAGTCCGTCTCTTCCTACAATGAGCAGTTCTTC. Its translation is CASSQVGGLAESVSSYNEQFF.

This clone was seen only a few times. This chain connects TRBV7-2 to TRBJ1-1; D gene ambiguous. The CDR3 runs 13 residues. Germline V gene lookup returns CDR1 SGHTA and CDR2 FQGNSA. Trimming removed 4 bases at V and 5 bases at J, with 11 bases between. CDR3 nucleotide sequence: TGTGCCAGCAGCTGGTCCCTGGGGACTGAAGCTTTCTTT. As protein: CASSWSLGTEAFF.

This chain links TRBV28 with TRBJ2-5; maybe TRBD2 (6 bases). The ends were cut back, 6 bases at V and 5 bases at J, with 16 bases in the middle. Germline V lookup: CDR1 MDHEN, CDR2 SYDVKM. CDR3 length: 14 residues. CDR3 coding DNA: TGTGCCAGCAGAAACTCAGGTGGGGGGGAGACCCAGTACTTC. Translated: CASRNSGGGETQYF.

This clone showed up just once. This chain uses TRBV30 with TRBJ2-1; the D gene could be TRBD1 or TRBD2 (6 bases each). The V end was cut by 1 base, the J end by 9 bases, with 10 bases between. There are 12 residues in the CDR3. Germline CDR1 and CDR2: GTSNPN and SVGIG (reference sequence). CDR3 in DNA: TGTGCCTGGAGTGCGGGGGCGGCTGAGCAGTTCTTC. Its translation is CAWSAGAAEQFF.

The rearrangement uses TRBV7-2 and TRBJ2-5; TRBD1 might be the D (5 bases). Per germline, CDR1 SGHTA and CDR2 FQGNSA. V lost 3 bases to trimming and J lost 5 bases, with 13 bases between them. This CDR3 comprises 14 residues. Here the CDR3 DNA reads TGTGCCAGCAGCTTTGGTCGGTCAGGGGAGACCCAGTACTTC. Its protein product is CASSFGRSGETQYF.

J is TRBJ2-7 and V is TRBV10-3; D is unresolved. Germline V gives CDR1 ENHRY, CDR2 SYGVKD. The CDR3 runs 12 residues. Trimming stripped 4 bases from V and 9 bases from J, with 13 bases between. As DNA, the CDR3 is TGTGCCATCAGTGCGTTGGGGTCGGCGCAGTACTTC. This encodes CAISALGSAQYF.

This CDR3 reads CASSPSSGRFEQFF. CDR3 nucleotides: TGTGCCAGCAGTCCGAGTAGCGGGAGGTTTGAGCAGTTCTTC. The V gene is TRBV27, the J gene TRBJ2-1, with 10 bases identical to TRBD2. Germline V lookup: CDR1 MNHEY, CDR2 SMNVEV (reference sequence). This CDR3 has 14 amino acids. Trimming took 5 bases from V and 9 from J; bases not matched to a gene: 7.

The chain joins TRBV25-1 to TRBJ2-2; possibly TRBD1 for D (7 bases). The germline V gene has CDR1 MGHDK and CDR2 SYGVNS. V lost 6 bases and J lost 5, with 13 bases in between. There are 14 residues in the CDR3. CDR3 DNA sequence: TGTGCCAGCAGGACAGGGAGGTTAACCGGGGAGCTGTTTTTT. It codes for CASRTGRLTGELFF.

This clone was picked up one time. The chain carries TRBV7-2 and TRBJ2-5; no firm D call. V lost 1 base and J lost 7, with 16 bases in between. The CDR3 is made up of 15 amino acids. CDR1 is SGHTA, CDR2 FQGNSA, per germline. CDR3 in amino acids: CASSLGGTGRPTQYF. For the CDR3, the DNA is TGTGCCAGCAGCTTAGGTGGAACGGGCCGGCCGACCCAGTACTTC.